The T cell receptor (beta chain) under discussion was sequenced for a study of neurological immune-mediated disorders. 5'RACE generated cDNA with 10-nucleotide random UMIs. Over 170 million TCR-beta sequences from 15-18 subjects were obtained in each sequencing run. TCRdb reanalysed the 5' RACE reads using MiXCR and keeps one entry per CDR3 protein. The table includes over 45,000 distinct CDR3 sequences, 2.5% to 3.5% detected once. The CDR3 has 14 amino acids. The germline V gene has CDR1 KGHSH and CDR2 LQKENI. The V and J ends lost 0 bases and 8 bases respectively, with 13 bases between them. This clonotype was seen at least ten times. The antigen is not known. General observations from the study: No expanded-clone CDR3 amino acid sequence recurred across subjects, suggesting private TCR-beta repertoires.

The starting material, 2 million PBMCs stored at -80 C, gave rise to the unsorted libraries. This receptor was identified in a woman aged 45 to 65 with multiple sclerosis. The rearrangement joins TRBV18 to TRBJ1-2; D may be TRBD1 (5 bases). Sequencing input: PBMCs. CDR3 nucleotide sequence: TGTGCCAGCTCACCACCGGGGCTCTCCCAGGGCTACACCTTC. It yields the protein CASSPPGLSQGYTF.